This entry lists 9 T cell receptor beta chains sequenced from one sample in a study of CD8 T cells in ankylosing spondylitis. These TCRs are of unknown antigen specificity. Broader study findings: Characteristic, it appeared, of ankylosing spondylitis blood was a TCR beta motif of fewer than 10 highly homologous variants.

TCRdb redid the calling of the 5' RACE reads with MiXCR, one entry per CDR3 protein. The sample lists approximately 540,000 distinct CDR3 sequences; 12% were seen once. The sequenced material came from blood, either unsorted or a sorted T cell fraction (not recorded which). Receptors originate from a male donor with ankylosing spondylitis.

This rearrangement joins TRBV4-1 to TRBJ1-1; D is perhaps TRBD1 (5 bases). Germline CDR1 is MGHRA and CDR2 is YSYEKL. V lost 3 bases, J lost 2 bases, and 13 bases lay in between. This CDR3 is 15 amino acids long. For the CDR3, the DNA is TGCGCCAGCAGCCAGACCGGGACCGAAAACACTGAAGCTTTCTTT. Its protein is CASSQTGTENTEAFF.

This clonotype occurred a few times. The chain carries TRBV6-5 and TRBJ2-3; 10 bases fit TRBD2. V shed 0 bases, J shed 8 bases, and the junction held 8 bases outside the gene matches. CDR1 and CDR2 (germline): MNHEY, SVGAGI. The CDR3 covers 16 residues. Here the CDR3 reads CASSYSVAGGGFTQYF. As DNA, the CDR3 is TGTGCCAGCAGTTACTCGGTAGCGGGAGGTGGGTTTACGCAGTATTTT.

This clonotype was observed at least ten times. This chain links TRBV29-1 with TRBJ2-4; D gene unclear. The V gene's germline CDR1 is SQVTM and CDR2 ANQGSEA. The CDR3 is 13 residues long. Trimming removed 6 bases at V and 2 bases at J, with 11 bases between. DNA for the CDR3: TGCAGCGTACACCTTGGGTCCAAAAACATTCAGTACTTC. Amino acids: CSVHLGSKNIQYF.

The rearrangement uses TRBV5-1 and TRBJ2-7, with a possible D match to TRBD2 (5 bases). From germline, CDR1 is SGHRS and CDR2 YFSETQ. The CDR3 length is 14 residues. Deletions cut 2 bases from V and 0 bases from J, with 9 bases between. The DNA of the CDR3 is TGCGCCAGCAGCTTTGAGGGCGGCTCCTACGAGCAGTACTTC. Protein: CASSFEGGSYEQYF.

This clonotype was picked up many times. This chain uses TRBV5-5 with TRBJ2-3; the D call may be TRBD1 or TRBD2 (6 bases each). Per germline, CDR1 SGHKS and CDR2 YYEKEE (reference sequence). The CDR3 sequence is 15 residues long. V lost 4 bases to trimming and J lost 0 bases, with 12 bases between them. CDR3 sequence (DNA): TGTGCCAGCAGCGTTACGGGGGCAAGCACAGATACGCAGTATTTT. The encoded protein is CASSVTGASTDTQYF.

This clonotype was found a few times. The gene calls are TRBV20-1 and TRBJ2-1; D is perhaps TRBD2 (6 bases). Germline V gene sequence: CDR1 DFQATT, CDR2 SNEGSKA (reference sequence). V was trimmed by 7 bases and J by 9 bases, leaving 16 bases between them. The CDR3 is 12 residues long. CDR3 protein: CSGGLAGFEQFF. The CDR3 bases are TGCAGTGGGGGACTGGCGGGATTTGAGCAGTTCTTC.

The J gene is TRBJ2-1, the V gene TRBV20-1; maybe TRBD1 (6 bases). The V end lost 3 bases, the J end lost 1 base, and 16 bases lay between the germline ends. In germline, CDR1 is DFQATT, CDR2 SNEGSKA (reference sequence). The CDR3 has 16 residues. The CDR3 DNA is TGCAGTGCTAGGTCACAGGGCTCAAAATCCTACAATGAGCAGTTCTTC. Translated, it gives CSARSQGSKSYNEQFF.

V usage is TRBV21-1 and J usage is TRBJ2-7; TRBD1 reflects the table's D call only, with no check against the DNA. TRBV21-1 is labeled a pseudogene. The CDR3 totals 16 residues. CDR3 in amino acids: CASSKESGDWSYEQYV. CDR3 nucleotides: TGTGCCAGCAGCAAAGAATCGGGGGATTGGTCCTACGAGCAGTACGTC.

The V and J genes are TRBV6-1 and TRBJ1-4; D is uncertain. The CDR3 contains 17 residues. V shed 0 bases and J shed 0 bases, with 11 bases lying between them. Germline lookup yields CDR1 MNHNS and CDR2 SASEGT. CDR3 DNA sequence: TGTGCCAGCAGTGAAGCGGGTGGGAACCCAACTAATGAAAAACTGTTTTTT. It yields the protein CASSEAGGNPTNEKLFF.